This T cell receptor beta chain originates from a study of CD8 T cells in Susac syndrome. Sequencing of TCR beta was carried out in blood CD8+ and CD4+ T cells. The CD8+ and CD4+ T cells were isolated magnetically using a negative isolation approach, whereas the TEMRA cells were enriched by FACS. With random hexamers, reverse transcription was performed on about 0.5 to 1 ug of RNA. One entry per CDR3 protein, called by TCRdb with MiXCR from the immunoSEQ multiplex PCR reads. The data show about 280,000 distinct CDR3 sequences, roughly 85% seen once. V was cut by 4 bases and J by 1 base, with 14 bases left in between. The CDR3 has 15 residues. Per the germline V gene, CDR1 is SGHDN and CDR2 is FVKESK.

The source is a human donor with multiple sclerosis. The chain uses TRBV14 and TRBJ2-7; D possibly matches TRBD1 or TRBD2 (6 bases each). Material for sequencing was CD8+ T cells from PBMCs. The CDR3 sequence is CASSPRRGTSYEQYF. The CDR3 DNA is TGTGCCAGCAGCCCGCGGAGGGGGACATCCTACGAGCAGTACTTC.